Shown below are 14 T cell receptor beta chains from a single sample sequenced in a study of T cell repertoires in cytomegalovirus infection. TCRdb analysed the reads with MiXCR anew, one entry per CDR3 protein. The table has around 770,000 distinct CDR3 sequences, about 27% seen once. These receptors have no identified antigens. This material consisted of cultured CD8+ T cells from PBMCs, taken from culture after CMV antigen stimulation. The receptors come from a human donor in good health (CMV status not recorded). Some clones in this sample may be carry-over from other donors' samples.

J is TRBJ2-7 and V is TRBV5-6, with TRBD1 matching 9 bases. Germline CDR1 SGHDT, CDR2 YYEEEE. The CDR3 extends over 16 amino acids. With V trimmed by 5 bases and J by 1 base, 10 bases remained unmatched. Here the CDR3 DNA reads TGTGCCAGCAGTTCGATCAGGGGGACAGGGTCCTACGAGCAGTACGTC. Its protein product is CASSSIRGTGSYEQYV.

This clonotype was detected only a few times. V is TRBV6-5 and J is TRBJ2-1; the D is unclear. The length of the CDR3 is 15 residues. CDR1 and CDR2 (germline): MNHEY, SVGAGI. V shed 2 bases and J shed 5 bases, with 13 bases lying between them. CDR3 nucleotides: TGTGCCAGCAGTTACGATTCGAGCCCCCACAATGAGCAGTTCTTC. Amino acid sequence: CASSYDSSPHNEQFF.

The chain has TRBV6-6 and TRBJ1-5, with TRBD1 matching 7 bases. Germline values: CDR1 MNHNY, CDR2 SVGAGI (reference sequence). CDR3 length equals 20 residues. V gave up 3 bases and J gave up 0 bases; unmatched junction bases: 17. The CDR3 sequence: CASSYNPFGTEPYSNQPQHF. In nucleotides, the CDR3 is TGTGCCAGCAGTTATAATCCCTTCGGGACAGAGCCTTATAGCAATCAGCCCCAGCATTTT.

This clonotype was found many times. The rearrangement links TRBV12-3 or TRBV12-4 to TRBJ2-5; D is uncertain. Trimming pared 4 bases from V and 3 bases from J, leaving 6 bases between. This CDR3 is built from 12 residues. Here the CDR3 DNA reads TGTGCCAGCAGTTATTCTGAAGAGACCCAGTACTTC. Translating it yields CASSYSEETQYF.

This clonotype was observed a few times. The chain is built from TRBV19 and TRBJ1-4; D gene unclear. This CDR3 comprises 13 residues. Germline assignment: CDR1 LNHDA and CDR2 SQIVND (reference sequence). Trimming took off 2 bases at V and 8 bases at J, with 9 bases between the two ends. In DNA form, the CDR3 reads TGTGCCAGTAGTATACCAGGATTCGAAAAACTGTTTTTT. Translated, it gives CASSIPGFEKLFF.

The chain combines TRBV20-1 with TRBJ2-7, with TRBD2 as a possible D gene (5 bases). Trimming took 0 bases from V and 2 from J, leaving 11 bases between them. The CDR3 loop spans 14 amino acids. CDR1 is DFQATT and CDR2 is SNEGSKA in the germline V gene (reference sequence). For the CDR3, the DNA is TGCAGTGCTAGAGATAGCGTCGTTACCTACGAGCAGTACGTC. It codes for CSARDSVVTYEQYV.

The rearrangement links TRBV15 to TRBJ1-6, with TRBD1 as a possible D gene (6 bases). V was pared by 1 base and J by 14 bases, with 18 bases between. Germline CDR1 is LNHNV and CDR2 is YYDKDF (reference sequence). The CDR3 length is 15 residues. CDR3 DNA sequence: TGTGCCACCAGCAGAGCCCGTGGCGGGGGCCCGGCCCTCCACTTT. Translated: CATSRARGGGPALHF.

The chain couples TRBV6-6 to TRBJ2-3, with D possibly being TRBD1 or TRBD2 (5 bases each). The length of the CDR3 is 18 residues. CDR1 MNHNY and CDR2 SVGAGI come from the germline V gene (reference sequence). Between the trimmed V and J ends, which lost 0 bases and 1 base, there was a span of 17 bases. The CDR3 spells CASSYSLRTTAGTDTQYF. Written as DNA, the CDR3 is TGTGCCAGCAGTTACTCCCTGAGGACGACAGCGGGCACAGATACGCAGTATTTT.

The chain has TRBV6-6 and TRBJ2-3, with a possible D match to TRBD2 (6 bases). Germline V lookup: CDR1 MNHNY, CDR2 SVGAGI (reference sequence). V lost 7 bases and J lost 1, with 15 bases in between. The CDR3 consists of 15 residues. CDR3: CASTTGDSRTDTQYF. CDR3 sequence (DNA): TGTGCCAGCACCACGGGGGACTCTCGCACAGATACGCAGTATTTT.

This clonotype has at least ten counts. The chain is built from TRBV27 and TRBJ1-5; TRBD1 might be the D (6 bases). Per germline, CDR1 MNHEY and CDR2 SMNVEV (reference sequence). The CDR3 extends over 12 amino acids. V was cut by 7 bases and J by 6 bases, with 10 bases left in between. The CDR3 region has the DNA TGTGCCAGCACCACAGGGTCTCAGCCCCAGCATTTT. Its translation: CASTTGSQPQHF.

The gene calls are TRBV7-9 and TRBJ2-1, with TRBD1 identical over 9 bases. The CDR3 covers 12 residues. Trimming cost V 9 bases and J 9 bases; bases outside gene matches: 6. Germline V gene sequence: CDR1 SEHNR, CDR2 FQNEAQ (reference sequence). The CDR3 loop reads CASRTGAAEQFF. CDR3 in DNA: TGTGCCAGTCGGACAGGGGCGGCTGAGCAGTTCTTC.

This clonotype was seen a few times. The gene calls are TRBV27 and TRBJ2-3, with D maybe TRBD2 (7 bases). The CDR3 length is 17 residues. V lost 2 bases and J lost 2, with 17 bases in between. Germline V gives CDR1 MNHEY, CDR2 SMNVEV (reference sequence). Written as DNA, the CDR3 is TGTGCCAGCAGTTTAGCCCAGGGGAGGGGGGCCACAGATACGCAGTATTTT. Its translation: CASSLAQGRGATDTQYF.

The chain employs TRBV14 and TRBJ2-1; TRBD1 is a possible D gene (7 bases). The length of the CDR3 is 13 residues. The germline V gene has CDR1 SGHDN and CDR2 FVKESK. V was shortened by 4 bases and J by 12 bases, with 16 bases between the two germline ends. CDR3 protein: CASSLTGTPTQFF. CDR3 sequence (DNA): TGTGCCAGCAGCCTGACAGGGACTCCCACGCAGTTCTTC. The full variable domain, with the rest looked up from reference TRBV14 and TRBJ2-1, is EAGVTQFPSHSVIEKGQTVTLRCDPISGHDNLYWYRRVMGKEIKFLLHFVKESKQDESGMPNNRFLAERTGGTYSTLKVQPAELEDSGVYFCASSLTGTPTQFFGPGTRLTVL.

The table lists this clonotype with many counts. The gene calls are TRBV7-9 and TRBJ2-7, with TRBD1 matching over 7 bases. Germline values: CDR1 SEHNR, CDR2 FQNEAQ (reference sequence). The CDR3 loop spans 14 amino acids. V was pared by 4 bases and J by 3 bases, with 6 bases of the junction left unmatched. In DNA form, the CDR3 reads TGTGCCAGCAGCTCAGGGGGTATCGGCTACGAGCAGTACTTC. Its protein product is CASSSGGIGYEQYF.